The 5 T cell receptor beta chains below come from one sample, sequenced in a study of T cell repertoires in ileal Crohn's disease. Clones were read by immunoSEQ multiplex PCR, and TCRdb kept only the in-frame ones, dropping some. The sample lists roughly 3,500 clones, about 70% occurring once. Time point meaning: neoterminal ileum biopsy at postoperative endoscopy, about 6 months after surgery. The sample taken for sequencing was ileal tissue. The receptors here all came from an adult with Crohn's disease.

There are a few counts of this clone. This sequence joins TRBV29-1 and TRBJ2-1; 12 bases map to TRBD2. J gave up 7 bases and V 7 bases, and 5 bases lay outside the gene matches. The CDR3 totals 13 residues. Germline CDR1 reads SQVTM; CDR2 reads ANQGSEA. CDR3 sequence reads: CSGGLAGRNEQFF. Written as DNA, the CDR3 is TGCAGCGGCGGACTAGCGGGGCGAAATGAGCAGTTCTTC.

This clone was detected only once. The V gene is TRBV6-6, the J gene TRBJ1-5; a possible D gene is TRBD1 (6 bases). This CDR3 is built from 16 residues. V dropped 6 bases and J dropped 6 bases, with 21 bases sitting between them. The germline gives CDR1 MNHNY, CDR2 SVGAGI (reference sequence). The CDR3 here is CASSHLGGGESQPQHF. The CDR3 DNA reads TGTGCCAGCAGCCACCTCGGCGGGGGCGAATCTCAGCCCCAGCATTTT.

This chain uses TRBV6-5 with TRBJ2-1, with TRBD1 matching over 7 bases. V shed 0 bases and J 4 bases; nucleotides not matched to a gene: 6. In germline, CDR1 is MNHEY, CDR2 SVGAGI. This CDR3 spans 16 amino acids. In DNA form, the CDR3 reads TGTGCCAGCAGTTACTCAGGGGGACAGATATACAATGAGCAGTTCTTC. It codes for CASSYSGGQIYNEQFF.

This clone is labeled as large (0.1 to 1%). The CDR3 DNA reads TGTGCCAGCAGGCCTTCGAGCGGGAGTTTTCATGAGCAGTTCTTC. Translation: CASRPSSGSFHEQFF. The chain links TRBV7-2 to TRBJ2-1; 8 bases align to TRBD2. This CDR3 region has 15 residues. V shed 6 bases, J shed 8 bases, and the junction held 12 bases outside the gene matches. The germline V gene has CDR1 SGHTA and CDR2 FQGNSA.

The chain joins TRBV18 to TRBJ1-2; D perhaps matches TRBD1 (5 bases). Germline V gene sequence: CDR1 KGHSH, CDR2 LQKENI. Trimming removed 3 bases from V and 7 bases from J, with 15 bases in between. The length of the CDR3 is 14 residues. CDR3 nucleotides: TGTGCCAGCTCACCTCAACAGGCCTCCGGTGGCTACACCTTC. Its translation: CASSPQQASGGYTF.